Listed here are 23 T cell receptor beta chains from one sample, sequenced in a study of post-analysis software for immune sequencing data (dated by TCRdb to about 2015). Beyond this particular receptor, the publication reports: Four or five TRBV segments, including TRBV5-6, TRBV5-1 and TRBV20-1, were significantly more frequent in patients than controls.

Their target antigens are unknown. The method was PCR. Sequencing was performed on an Illumina HiSeq 2500. To reduce PCR and sequencing biases, unique molecular identifiers were built into the TCR beta cDNA libraries. TCRdb took the public reads, trimmed them with fastp at Q25, ran MiXCR for clone calling and kept in-frame beta chains. For every CDR3 protein sequence, its rows merge into one entry that carries the most common genes and DNA. Within this sample are hundreds of thousands of distinct CDR3 sequences, with over 45% of them counted one time only. The ten largest make up about 11% of the sample. The sequencing input was blood. These receptors all come from a girl aged 2 to 9 with multiple sclerosis.

The V call is TRBV6-5, the J call TRBJ2-1; TRBD1 matches 9 bases. Germline V lookup: CDR1 MNHEY, CDR2 SVGAGI. The CDR3 is made up of 13 amino acids. The V gene end was trimmed by 5 bases and the J gene end by 12 bases; junction bases not matched to a gene: 8. CDR3 nucleotides: TGTGCCAGCAGTCCAACAGGGGGCCGGGGGCAGTTCTTC. Amino acid sequence: CASSPTGGRGQFF.

The chain joins TRBV29-1 to TRBJ2-5; TRBD1 or TRBD2 may be the D gene (6 bases each). This CDR3 is built from 16 residues. V was pared by 5 bases and J by 2 bases, with 21 bases between. Germline assignment: CDR1 SQVTM and CDR2 ANQGSEA. The CDR3 is CSVRTGGGSLQETQYF. The CDR3 DNA follows: TGCAGCGTTAGAACTGGAGGGGGAAGCTTGCAAGAGACCCAGTACTTC. The full variable domain, rest sourced from reference TRBV29-1 and TRBJ2-5, is SAVISQKPSRDICQRGTSLTIQCQVDSQVTMMFWYRQQPGQSLTLIATANQGSEATYESGFVIDKFPISRPNLTFSTLTVSNMSPEDSSIYLCSVRTGGGSLQETQYFGPGTRLLVL.

The genes are TRBV20-1 and TRBJ1-1; D remains unclear. The V end was cut by 6 bases, the J end by 1 base, with 24 bases between. Germline values: CDR1 DFQATT, CDR2 SNEGSKA (reference sequence). CDR3 length equals 17 residues. CDR3: CSADASLWQEGNTEAFF. The CDR3 nucleotides are TGCAGTGCGGACGCTTCGTTGTGGCAGGAAGGGAACACTGAAGCTTTCTTT.

This clonotype was seen a few times. The chain combines TRBV7-9 with TRBJ1-2; D possibly corresponds to TRBD1 (6 bases). V lost 5 bases and J 0 bases, leaving 13 bases between the germline ends. Germline-derived CDR1 and CDR2 are SEHNR and FQNEAQ (reference sequence). The CDR3 covers 15 residues. The CDR3 region has the DNA TGTGCCAGCAGCACAAGGGACAAAACTAACTATGGCTACACCTTC. Its translation: CASSTRDKTNYGYTF.

The chain combines TRBV25-1 with TRBJ2-4; 7 bases are a match to TRBD1. Germline CDR1 MGHDK, CDR2 SYGVNS. The CDR3 runs to 17 residues. V dropped 2 bases and J dropped 6; count of bases not matched to a gene: 13. Here the CDR3 DNA reads TGTGCCAGCAGTGAAACCGTGGGGACAGCCGGACTAAACATTCAGTACTTC. Translating gives CASSETVGTAGLNIQYF.

The V call is TRBV3-1, the J call TRBJ2-1, with TRBD2 matching over 8 bases. This CDR3 comprises 16 residues. V shed 0 bases, J shed 5 bases, and the junction held 6 bases outside the gene matches. In germline, CDR1 is LGHDT, CDR2 YNNKEL (reference sequence). The CDR3 DNA is TGTGCCAGCAGCCAAGATCTTCGGGAGGGCCACAATGAGCAGTTCTTC. This translates into CASSQDLREGHNEQFF.

The chain recombines TRBV19 with TRBJ2-1; D is undetermined. The CDR3 runs to 15 residues. The ends were cut back, 5 bases at V and 0 bases at J, with 11 bases in the middle. Germline CDR1 LNHDA, CDR2 SQIVND (reference sequence). CDR3 protein: CASSPVQSSYNEQFF. The CDR3 region has the DNA TGTGCCAGTAGTCCCGTCCAGAGCTCCTACAATGAGCAGTTCTTC.

This chain joins TRBV6-4 and TRBJ2-1, with 10 positions matching TRBD2. From germline, CDR1 is MRHNA and CDR2 SNTAGT. The CDR3 covers 15 residues. V trimming: 5 bases; J trimming: 5 bases; junction bases outside the gene matches: 6. The CDR3 here is CASSTYSGGNNEQFF. As DNA, the CDR3 is TGTGCCAGCAGTACCTATAGCGGGGGGAACAATGAGCAGTTCTTC.

The CDR3 reads CSVIREGPYEQYF. Here the CDR3 DNA reads TGCAGCGTGATTAGGGAGGGCCCCTACGAGCAGTACTTC. V is TRBV29-1 and J is TRBJ2-7, with 7 bases fitting TRBD2. Trimming at V came to 6 bases and at J to 2 bases, leaving 7 bases not matched to a gene. There are 13 residues in the CDR3. Germline CDR1 reads SQVTM; CDR2 reads ANQGSEA.

The chain has TRBV5-1 and TRBJ1-2, with TRBD1 matching over 8 bases. With 0 bases clipped from V and 7 bases from J, the junction kept 8 bases outside the gene matches. The V gene's germline CDR1 is SGHRS and CDR2 YFSETQ. The CDR3 length is 15 residues. CDR3 protein: CASSLGESGGTGYTF. The CDR3 DNA reads as TGCGCCAGCAGCTTGGGCGAATCAGGGGGCACTGGCTACACCTTC.

This chain joins TRBV9 and TRBJ2-4; D possibly matches TRBD1 or TRBD2 (6 bases each). The CDR3 spans 17 residues. Germline V gene data show CDR1 as SGDLS and CDR2 as YYNGEE. V gave up 2 bases and J gave up 1 base, with 16 bases separating them. CDR3 loop: CASSVGGLLGAKNIQYF. CDR3 nucleotide sequence: TGTGCCAGCAGCGTCGGGGGCCTCCTCGGGGCCAAAAACATTCAGTACTTC. Together with reference TRBV9 and TRBJ2-4, the CDR3 gives the full variable domain: DSGVTQTPKHLITATGQRVTLRCSPRSGDLSVYWYQQSLDQGLQFLIQYYNGEERAKGNILERFSAQQFPDLHSELNLSSLELGDSALYFCASSVGGLLGAKNIQYFGAGTRLSVL.

The chain carries TRBV10-2 and TRBJ2-1; weak D call: TRBD1 (6 bases). Germline loops: CDR1 WSHSY, CDR2 SAAADI. The CDR3 has 14 residues. V lost 3 bases and J lost 3, with 9 bases in between. The CDR3 loop is CASSEWGLYNEQFF. The CDR3 bases are TGCGCCAGCAGTGAATGGGGGCTCTACAATGAGCAGTTCTTC.

This clonotype occurred a few times. The chain uses TRBV6-2 or TRBV6-3 and TRBJ2-3; D uncertain. V lost 6 bases and J 6 bases, leaving 13 bases between the germline ends. This CDR3 is 13 amino acids long. Germline V gene data show CDR1 as MNHEY and CDR2 as SVGEGT. CDR3 in DNA: TGTGCCAGCAGCTCCGGTCCTGCGGATACGCAGTATTTT. Translated, it gives CASSSGPADTQYF.

CDR3 residues: CSARWTSGGLISYNEQFF. The CDR3 DNA is TGCAGTGCTAGATGGACTAGCGGGGGGCTCATCTCCTACAATGAGCAGTTCTTC. V gene TRBV20-1 combines with J gene TRBJ2-1; 14 positions agree with TRBD2. V gave up 2 bases and J gave up 0 bases; unmatched junction bases: 6. Per the germline V gene, CDR1 is DFQATT and CDR2 is SNEGSKA (reference sequence). The CDR3 runs to 18 residues.

V usage is TRBV12-3 or TRBV12-4 and J usage is TRBJ2-7; D is ambiguous. The J call is doubtful: the DNA matches TRBJ2-4 better. The CDR3 totals 15 residues. CDR3: CASSLFGQISRIQYF. CDR3 sequence (DNA): TGTGCCAGCAGTTTATTCGGCCAGATAAGTCGCATTCAGTACTTC.

This clonotype was detected only a few times. The genes are TRBV6-5 and TRBJ2-1, with 8 bases fitting TRBD2. J lost 0 bases, V lost 0 bases, and 7 bases had no gene match. Per germline, CDR1 MNHEY and CDR2 SVGAGI. The CDR3 totals 18 residues. CDR3 nucleotide sequence: TGTGCCAGCAGTTACTCAGCCCCGGGGGGGGGCTCCTACAATGAGCAGTTCTTC. Translated: CASSYSAPGGGSYNEQFF.

The table lists this clonotype with many counts. V and J are TRBV4-2 and TRBJ2-3; D unresolved. The CDR3 runs to 13 residues. V lost 2 bases and J 1 base, leaving 4 bases between the germline ends. CDR1 and CDR2 (germline): LGHNA, YNFKEQ. CDR3 sequence reads: CASSQQGTDTQYF. CDR3 in DNA: TGTGCCAGCAGCCAACAGGGCACAGATACGCAGTATTTT.

The rearrangement uses TRBV29-1 and TRBJ2-5, with D maybe TRBD1 (6 bases). CDR3 length: 17 amino acids. Germline V gene sequence: CDR1 SQVTM, CDR2 ANQGSEA. Trimming stripped 4 bases from V and 5 bases from J, with 26 bases between. CDR3: CSVGGPVLQGDMETQYF. The CDR3 nucleotides read TGCAGCGTTGGAGGGCCTGTCCTACAGGGTGATATGGAGACCCAGTACTTC.

The J gene is TRBJ2-1, the V gene TRBV7-2; TRBD1 matches 7 bases. Germline CDR1 and CDR2: SGHTA and FQGNSA. The junction had 5 bases not matched to a gene; V was cut back by 7 bases and J by 2 bases. The CDR3 has 14 amino acids. As DNA, the CDR3 is TGTGCCAGCACCTCGACAGGGACCTACAATGAGCAGTTCTTC. Translated, it gives CASTSTGTYNEQFF. Looking up the rest from reference TRBV7-2 and TRBJ2-1 gives the full variable domain: GAGVSQSPSNKVTEKGKDVELRCDPISGHTALYWYRQSLGQGLEFLIYFQGNSAPDKSGLPSDRFSAERTGGSVSTLTIQRTQQEDSAVYLCASTSTGTYNEQFFGPGTRLTVL.

This chain joins TRBV3-1 and TRBJ2-3; a weak D match, TRBD1 (6 bases). CDR1 is LGHDT and CDR2 is YNNKEL in the germline V gene (reference sequence). The CDR3 is 15 amino acids. Trimming shortened V by 2 bases and J by 0 bases, and 9 bases separated the two germline ends. The CDR3 region has the DNA TGTGCCAGCAGCCAAATGGGGGCTAGCACAGATACGCAGTATTTT. Residues: CASSQMGASTDTQYF.

This chain links TRBV5-1 with TRBJ1-4; the match to TRBD1 covers 7 bases. CDR1 SGHRS and CDR2 YFSETQ come from the germline V gene. Trimming removed 5 bases from V and 11 bases from J; junction bases left unmatched: 6. This CDR3 spans 12 amino acids. In DNA form, the CDR3 reads TGCGCCAGCAGGCGGGACAGTGGGAAACTGTTTTTT. Its translation: CASRRDSGKLFF.

With respect to this clonotype: A junction end diverges from the germline sequence, so it may reflect a read error. The rearrangement uses TRBV10-2 and TRBJ1-2, with 8 positions matching TRBD1. The length of the CDR3 is 17 residues. CDR1 is WSHSY, CDR2 SAAADI, per germline. Here the CDR3 DNA reads TGCGCCAGCAGTGAGGAGGCAGGGGGCCGGACTAACTATGGCTGCACCTTC. It translates to CASSEEAGGRTNYGCTF.

The V call is TRBV5-1, the J call TRBJ2-5, with D possibly TRBD1 on 6 matching bases. Germline V gene data show CDR1 as SGHRS and CDR2 as YFSETQ. The CDR3 has 15 amino acids. V was clipped by 0 bases and J by 5 bases, with 14 bases between them. CDR3 nucleotides: TGCGCCAGCAGCTTGGCCCCGAGGGACAAGGAGACCCAGTACTTC. As protein: CASSLAPRDKETQYF.